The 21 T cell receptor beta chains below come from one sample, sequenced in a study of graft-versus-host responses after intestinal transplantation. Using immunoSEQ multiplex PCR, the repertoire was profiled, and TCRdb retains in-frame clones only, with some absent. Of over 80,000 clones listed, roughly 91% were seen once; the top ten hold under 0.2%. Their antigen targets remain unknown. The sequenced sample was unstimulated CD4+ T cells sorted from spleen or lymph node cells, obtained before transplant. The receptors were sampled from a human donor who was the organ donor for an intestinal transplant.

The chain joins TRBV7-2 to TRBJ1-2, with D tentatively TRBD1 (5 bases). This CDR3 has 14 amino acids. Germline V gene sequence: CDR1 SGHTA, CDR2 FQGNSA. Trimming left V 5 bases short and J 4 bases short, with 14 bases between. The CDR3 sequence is CASSLPGLAYGYTF. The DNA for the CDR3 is TGTGCCAGCAGCCTACCGGGACTGGCCTATGGCTACACCTTC.

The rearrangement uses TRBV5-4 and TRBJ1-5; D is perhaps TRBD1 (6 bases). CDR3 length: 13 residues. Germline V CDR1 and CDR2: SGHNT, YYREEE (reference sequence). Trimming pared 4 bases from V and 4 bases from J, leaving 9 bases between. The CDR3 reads CASSGDINQPQHF. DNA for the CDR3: TGTGCCAGCAGCGGGGACATAAATCAGCCCCAGCATTTT.

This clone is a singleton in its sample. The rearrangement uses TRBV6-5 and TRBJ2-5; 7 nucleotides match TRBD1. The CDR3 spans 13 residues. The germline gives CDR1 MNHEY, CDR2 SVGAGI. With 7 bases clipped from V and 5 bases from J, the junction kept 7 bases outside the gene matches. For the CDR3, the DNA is TGTGCCAGCACCAACAGGGGTTGGGAGACCCAGTACTTC. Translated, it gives CASTNRGWETQYF.

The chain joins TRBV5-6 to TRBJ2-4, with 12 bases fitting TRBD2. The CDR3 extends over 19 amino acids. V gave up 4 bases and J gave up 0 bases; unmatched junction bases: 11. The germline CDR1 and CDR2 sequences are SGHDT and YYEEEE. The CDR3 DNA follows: TGTGCCAGCAGCGATGGGACTAGCGGGTTCAACTTAGCCAAAAACATTCAGTACTTC. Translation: CASSDGTSGFNLAKNIQYF.

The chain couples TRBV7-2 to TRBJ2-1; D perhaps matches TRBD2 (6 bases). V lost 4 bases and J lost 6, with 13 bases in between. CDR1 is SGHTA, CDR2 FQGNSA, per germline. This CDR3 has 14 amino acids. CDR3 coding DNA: TGTGCCAGCAGCTGGCGGGGCTTGGGCAATGAGCAGTTCTTC. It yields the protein CASSWRGLGNEQFF.

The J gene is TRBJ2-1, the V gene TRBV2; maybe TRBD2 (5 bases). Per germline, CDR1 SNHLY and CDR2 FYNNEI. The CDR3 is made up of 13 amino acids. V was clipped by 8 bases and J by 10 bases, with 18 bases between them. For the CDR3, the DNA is TGTGCCAGCTGGGCGGTGACTCGCGGGGAGCAGTTCTTC. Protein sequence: CASWAVTRGEQFF.

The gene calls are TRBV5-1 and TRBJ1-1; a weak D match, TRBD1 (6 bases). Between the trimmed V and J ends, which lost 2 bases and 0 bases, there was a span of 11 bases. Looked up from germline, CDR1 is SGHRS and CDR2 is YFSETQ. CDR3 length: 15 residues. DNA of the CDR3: TGCGCCAGCAGCTTCGGGACAAAGATGAACACTGAAGCTTTCTTT. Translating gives CASSFGTKMNTEAFF.

The CDR3 nucleotides read TGTGCCAGCACACGGGACATAACTAATGAAAAACTGTTTTTT. As protein: CASTRDITNEKLFF. V gene TRBV2 combines with J gene TRBJ1-4, with D possibly being TRBD1 (6 bases). The length of the CDR3 is 14 residues. Trimming pared 7 bases from V and 1 base from J, leaving 10 bases between. The germline CDR1 and CDR2 sequences are SNHLY and FYNNEI.

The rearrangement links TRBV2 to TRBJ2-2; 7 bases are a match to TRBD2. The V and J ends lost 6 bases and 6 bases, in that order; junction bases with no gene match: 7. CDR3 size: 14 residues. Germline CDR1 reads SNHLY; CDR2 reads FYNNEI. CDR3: CASRSGTIPGELFF. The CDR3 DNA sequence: TGTGCCAGCAGATCCGGGACTATTCCCGGGGAGCTGTTTTTT.

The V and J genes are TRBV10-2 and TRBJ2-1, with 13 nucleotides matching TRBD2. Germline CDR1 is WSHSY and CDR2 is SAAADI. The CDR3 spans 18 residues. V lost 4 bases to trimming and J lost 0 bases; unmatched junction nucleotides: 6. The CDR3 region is CASSGLAGGRSSYNEQFF. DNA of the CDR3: TGCGCCAGCAGTGGACTAGCGGGGGGTCGGAGCTCCTACAATGAGCAGTTCTTC.

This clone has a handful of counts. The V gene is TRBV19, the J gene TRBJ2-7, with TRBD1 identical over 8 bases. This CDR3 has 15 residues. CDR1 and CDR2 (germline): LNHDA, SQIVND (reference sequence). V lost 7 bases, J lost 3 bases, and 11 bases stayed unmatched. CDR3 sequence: CASTPDRGANYEQYF. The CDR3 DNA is TGTGCCAGTACCCCTGACAGGGGAGCTAACTACGAGCAGTACTTC.

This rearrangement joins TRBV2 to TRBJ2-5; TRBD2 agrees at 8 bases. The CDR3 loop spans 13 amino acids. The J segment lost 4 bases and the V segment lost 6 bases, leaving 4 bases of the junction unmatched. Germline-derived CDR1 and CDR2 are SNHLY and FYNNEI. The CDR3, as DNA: TGTGCCAGCAGCGGGGGGGCTCGAGAGACCCAGTACTTC. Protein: CASSGGARETQYF.

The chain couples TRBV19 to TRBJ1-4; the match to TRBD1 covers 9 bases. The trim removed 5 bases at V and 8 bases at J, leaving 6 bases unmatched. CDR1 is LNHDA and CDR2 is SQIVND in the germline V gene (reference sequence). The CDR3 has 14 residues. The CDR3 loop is CASSHRGRLEKLFF. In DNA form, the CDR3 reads TGTGCCAGTAGTCACAGGGGGCGCCTGGAAAAACTGTTTTTT.

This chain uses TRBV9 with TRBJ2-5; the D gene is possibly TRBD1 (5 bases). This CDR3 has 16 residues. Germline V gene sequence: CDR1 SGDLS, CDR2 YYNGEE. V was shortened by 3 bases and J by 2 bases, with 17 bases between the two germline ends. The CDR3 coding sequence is TGTGCCAGCAGCGCACCCCAGAGGAAGGGGCAAGAGACCCAGTACTTC. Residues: CASSAPQRKGQETQYF.

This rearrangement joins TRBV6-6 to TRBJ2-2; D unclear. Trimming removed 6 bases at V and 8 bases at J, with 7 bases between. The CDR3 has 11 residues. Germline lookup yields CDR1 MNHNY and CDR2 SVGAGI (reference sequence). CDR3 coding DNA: TGTGCCAGCAGACTCGGGGGGGAGCTGTTTTTT. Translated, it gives CASRLGGELFF.

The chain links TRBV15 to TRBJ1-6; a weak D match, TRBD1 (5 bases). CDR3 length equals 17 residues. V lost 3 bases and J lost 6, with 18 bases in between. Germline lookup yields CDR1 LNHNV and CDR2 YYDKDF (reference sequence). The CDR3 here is CATSRGEGFRGNSPLHF. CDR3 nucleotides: TGTGCCACCAGCAGGGGGGAGGGGTTCCGCGGTAATTCACCCCTCCACTTT.

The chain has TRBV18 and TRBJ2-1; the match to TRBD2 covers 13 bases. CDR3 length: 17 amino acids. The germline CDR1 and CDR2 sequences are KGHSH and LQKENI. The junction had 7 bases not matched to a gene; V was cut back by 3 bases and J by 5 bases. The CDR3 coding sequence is TGTGCCAGCTCACCTTTACTAGCGGGGGGGCAGGACAATGAGCAGTTCTTC. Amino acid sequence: CASSPLLAGGQDNEQFF.

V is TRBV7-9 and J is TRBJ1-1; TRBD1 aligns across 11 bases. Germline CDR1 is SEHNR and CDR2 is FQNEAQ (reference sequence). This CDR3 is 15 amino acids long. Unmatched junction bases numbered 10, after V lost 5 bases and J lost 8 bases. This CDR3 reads CASSATGQGGREAFF. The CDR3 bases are TGTGCCAGCAGCGCCACGGGACAGGGGGGGAGAGAAGCTTTCTTT.

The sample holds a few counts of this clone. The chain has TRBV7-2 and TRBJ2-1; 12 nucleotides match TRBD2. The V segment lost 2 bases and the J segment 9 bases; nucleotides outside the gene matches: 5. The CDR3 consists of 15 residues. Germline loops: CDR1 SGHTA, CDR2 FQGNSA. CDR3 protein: CASSLLAGGPGEQFF. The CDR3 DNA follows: TGTGCCAGCAGCTTACTAGCGGGGGGGCCCGGTGAGCAGTTCTTC.

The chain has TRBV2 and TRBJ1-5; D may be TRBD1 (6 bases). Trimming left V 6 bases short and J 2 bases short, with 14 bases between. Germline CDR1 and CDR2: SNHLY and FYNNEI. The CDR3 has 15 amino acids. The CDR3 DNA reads TGTGCCAGCAGGCAAGAACAGGGAGGCAATCAGCCCCAGCATTTT. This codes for CASRQEQGGNQPQHF.

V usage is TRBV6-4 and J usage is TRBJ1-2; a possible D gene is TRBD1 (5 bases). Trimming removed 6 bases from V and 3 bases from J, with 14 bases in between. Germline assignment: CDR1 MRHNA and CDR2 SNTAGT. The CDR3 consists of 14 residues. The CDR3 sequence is CASRATPRDYGYTF. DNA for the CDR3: TGTGCCAGCAGGGCCACACCCAGGGACTATGGCTACACCTTC.